This T cell receptor beta chain was observed in a study of cytomegalovirus exposure and HLA in healthy donors. Note on this clone: Its target is unknown.

Study results and limitations: The study recorded 150 to 200 TCR beta chains that were cytomegalovirus-associated. Among CMV-associated TCR beta chains, most appeared HLA-restricted in a later analysis. Some V segments (TRBV6-2 and TRBV6-3 among them) were excluded as indistinguishable.

The PCR had 60 Vbeta and 13 Jbeta primers. The data were produced by immunoSEQ multiplex PCR, yet TCRdb's version contains in-frame clones alone and is incomplete. The top ten clones hold about 1.8% of a sample with around 120,000 clones, around 84% of them seen once. V lost 8 bases and J 4 bases, leaving 6 bases between the germline ends. The CDR3 loop spans 10 amino acids. The germline V gene has CDR1 MNHNS and CDR2 SASEGT. The clonotype comes from a man younger than 35 in good health and CMV-seronegative. The genes are TRBV6-1 and TRBJ2-7; D is unresolved. The source material was PBMCs. CDR3 DNA sequence: TGTGCCAGCGTGGAGTACGAGCAGTACTTC. Translation: CASVEYEQYF.